This entry concerns a single T cell receptor beta chain. These data come from a study of shared clonotypes between healthy human individuals. The study ran the assay at deep level. Assay used: immunoSEQ multiplex PCR; TCRdb lists only in-frame clones, some missing. The table includes about 1 million clones, roughly 80% detected once. The CDR3 runs to 13 residues. Germline CDR1 reads MGHDK; CDR2 reads SYGVNS. The V end was cut by 3 bases, the J end by 1 base, with 5 bases between. The specimen sequenced was memory CD4+ T cells sorted from blood. Subset defined: CD45RA-negative fraction. The TCR sequence derives from a man between 18 and 35 years old in good health. This chain connects TRBV25-1 to TRBJ2-3; D not resolved. The CDR3 DNA is TGTGCCAGCAGTGAGGCCGGCACAGATACGCAGTATTTT. This sequence encodes CASSEAGTDTQYF.